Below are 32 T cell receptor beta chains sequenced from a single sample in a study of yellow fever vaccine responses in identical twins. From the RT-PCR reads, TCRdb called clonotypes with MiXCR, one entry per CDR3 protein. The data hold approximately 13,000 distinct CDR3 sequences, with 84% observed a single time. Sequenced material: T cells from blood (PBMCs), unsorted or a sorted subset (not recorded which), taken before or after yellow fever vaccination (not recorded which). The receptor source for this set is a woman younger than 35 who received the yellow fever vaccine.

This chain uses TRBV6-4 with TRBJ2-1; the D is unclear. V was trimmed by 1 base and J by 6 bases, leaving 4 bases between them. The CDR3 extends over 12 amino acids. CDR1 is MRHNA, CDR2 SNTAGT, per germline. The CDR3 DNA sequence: TGTGCCAGCAGTGACTTCAGCAATGAGCAGTTCTTC. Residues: CASSDFSNEQFF.

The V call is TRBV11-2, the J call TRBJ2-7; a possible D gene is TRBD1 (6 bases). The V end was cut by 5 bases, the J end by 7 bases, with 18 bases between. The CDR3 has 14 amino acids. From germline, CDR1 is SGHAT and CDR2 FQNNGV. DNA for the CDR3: TGTGCCAGCAGCCCTACAGGGTTTTTCGGGGAGCAGTACTTC. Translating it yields CASSPTGFFGEQYF.

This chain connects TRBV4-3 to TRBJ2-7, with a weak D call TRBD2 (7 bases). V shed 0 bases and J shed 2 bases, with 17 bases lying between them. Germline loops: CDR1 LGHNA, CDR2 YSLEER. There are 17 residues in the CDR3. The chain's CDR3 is CASSQEVLGGGPYEQYF. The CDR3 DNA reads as TGCGCCAGCAGCCAAGAGGTTTTAGGGGGGGGACCCTACGAGCAGTACTTC.

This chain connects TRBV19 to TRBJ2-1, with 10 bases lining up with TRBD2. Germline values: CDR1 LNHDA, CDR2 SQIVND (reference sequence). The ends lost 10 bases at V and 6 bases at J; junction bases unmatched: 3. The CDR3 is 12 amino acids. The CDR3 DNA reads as TGTGCCACTAGCGGGAGAATCAATGAGCAGTTCTTC. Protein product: CATSGRINEQFF.

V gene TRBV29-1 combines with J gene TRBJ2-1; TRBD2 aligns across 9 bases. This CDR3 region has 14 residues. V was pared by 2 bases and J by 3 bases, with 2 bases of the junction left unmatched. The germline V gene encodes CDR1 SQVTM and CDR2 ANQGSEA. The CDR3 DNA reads TGCAGCGTTGAATCGCGGGAGGGCTACAATGAGCAGTTCTTC. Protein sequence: CSVESREGYNEQFF.

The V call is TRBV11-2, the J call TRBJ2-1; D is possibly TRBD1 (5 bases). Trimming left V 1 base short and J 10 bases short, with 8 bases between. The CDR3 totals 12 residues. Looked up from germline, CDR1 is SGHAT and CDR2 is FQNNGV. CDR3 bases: TGTGCCAGCAGCTTAGTGGGGCGAGAGCAGTTCTTC. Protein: CASSLVGREQFF.

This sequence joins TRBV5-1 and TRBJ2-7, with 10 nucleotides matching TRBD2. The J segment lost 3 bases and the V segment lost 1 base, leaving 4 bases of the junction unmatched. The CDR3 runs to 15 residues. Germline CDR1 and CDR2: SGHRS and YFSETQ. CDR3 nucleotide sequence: TGCGCCAGCAGCTTGTTACCTAGCGGGAGCTACGAGCAGTACTTC. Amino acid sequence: CASSLLPSGSYEQYF.

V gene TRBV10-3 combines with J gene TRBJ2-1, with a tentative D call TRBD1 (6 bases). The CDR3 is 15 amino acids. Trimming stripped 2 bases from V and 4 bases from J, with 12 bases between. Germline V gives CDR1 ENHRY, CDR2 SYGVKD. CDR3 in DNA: TGTGCCATCAGTGAGCGACTAACAGGGTACAATGAGCAGTTCTTC. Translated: CAISERLTGYNEQFF.

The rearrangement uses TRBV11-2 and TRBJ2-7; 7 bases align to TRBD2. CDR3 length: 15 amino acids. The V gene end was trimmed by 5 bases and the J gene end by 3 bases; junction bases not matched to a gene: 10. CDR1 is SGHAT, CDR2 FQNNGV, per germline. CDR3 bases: TGTGCCAGCAGCGATACTAGCGACTCCTACTACGAGCAGTACTTC. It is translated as CASSDTSDSYYEQYF.

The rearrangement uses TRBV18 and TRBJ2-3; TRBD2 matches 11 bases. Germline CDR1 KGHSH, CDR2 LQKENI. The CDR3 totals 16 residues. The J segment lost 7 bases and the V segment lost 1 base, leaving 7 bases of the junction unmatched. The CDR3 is CASSPQLAGERNTQYF. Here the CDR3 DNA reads TGTGCCAGCTCACCACAACTAGCGGGGGAGCGTAATACGCAGTATTTT.

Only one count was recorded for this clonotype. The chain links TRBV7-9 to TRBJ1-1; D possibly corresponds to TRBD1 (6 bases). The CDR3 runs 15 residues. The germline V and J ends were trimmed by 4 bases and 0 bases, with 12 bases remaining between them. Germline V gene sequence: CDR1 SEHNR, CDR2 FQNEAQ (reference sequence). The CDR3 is CASSSGQSMNTEAFF. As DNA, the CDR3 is TGTGCCAGCAGCTCCGGACAGAGCATGAACACTGAAGCTTTCTTT.

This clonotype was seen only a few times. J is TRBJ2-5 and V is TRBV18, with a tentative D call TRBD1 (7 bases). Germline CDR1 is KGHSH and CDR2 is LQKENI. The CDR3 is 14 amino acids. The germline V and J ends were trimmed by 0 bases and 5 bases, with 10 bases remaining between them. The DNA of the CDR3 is TGTGCCAGCTCACCACCACAGGGGAGGGAGACCCAGTACTTC. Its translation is CASSPPQGRETQYF.

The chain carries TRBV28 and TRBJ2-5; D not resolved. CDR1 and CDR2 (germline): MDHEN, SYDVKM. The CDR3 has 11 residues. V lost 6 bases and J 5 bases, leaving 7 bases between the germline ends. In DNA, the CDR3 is TGTGCCAGCAGGACCTCTGAGACCCAGTACTTC. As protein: CASRTSETQYF.

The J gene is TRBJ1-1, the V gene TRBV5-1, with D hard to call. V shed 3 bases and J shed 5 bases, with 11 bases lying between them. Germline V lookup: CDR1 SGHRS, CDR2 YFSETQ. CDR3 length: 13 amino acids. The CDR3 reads CASSSGGRTEAFF. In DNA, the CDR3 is TGCGCCAGCAGCTCAGGAGGAAGGACTGAAGCTTTCTTT.

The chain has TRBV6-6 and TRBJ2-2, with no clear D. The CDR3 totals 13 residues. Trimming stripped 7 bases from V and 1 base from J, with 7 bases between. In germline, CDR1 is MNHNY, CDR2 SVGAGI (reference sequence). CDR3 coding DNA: TGTGCCAGCACCTGGTTGAACACCGGGGAGCTGTTTTTT. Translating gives CASTWLNTGELFF.

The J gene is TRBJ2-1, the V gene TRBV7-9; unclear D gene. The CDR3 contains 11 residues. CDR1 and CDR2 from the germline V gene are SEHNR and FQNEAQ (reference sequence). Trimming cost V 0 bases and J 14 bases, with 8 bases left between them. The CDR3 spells CASSLAGNEFF. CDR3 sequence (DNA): TGTGCCAGCAGCTTAGCTGGAAATGAGTTCTTC.

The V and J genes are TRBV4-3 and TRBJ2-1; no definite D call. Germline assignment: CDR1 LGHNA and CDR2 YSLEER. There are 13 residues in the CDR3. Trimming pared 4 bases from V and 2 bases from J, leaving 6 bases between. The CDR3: CASSLLAYNEQFF. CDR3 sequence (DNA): TGCGCCAGCAGCCTGCTCGCCTACAATGAGCAGTTCTTC.

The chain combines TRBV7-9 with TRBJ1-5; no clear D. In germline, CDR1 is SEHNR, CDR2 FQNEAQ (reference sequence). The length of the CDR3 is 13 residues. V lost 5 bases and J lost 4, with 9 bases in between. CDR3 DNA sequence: TGTGCCAGCAGCCCATCGTATAATCAGCCCCAGCATTTT. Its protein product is CASSPSYNQPQHF. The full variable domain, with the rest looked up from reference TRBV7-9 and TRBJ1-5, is DTGVSQNPRHKITKRGQNVTFRCDPISEHNRLYWYRQTLGQGPEFLTYFQNEAQLEKSRLLSDRFSAERPKGSFSTLEIQRTEQGDSAMYLCASSPSYNQPQHFGDGTRLSIL.

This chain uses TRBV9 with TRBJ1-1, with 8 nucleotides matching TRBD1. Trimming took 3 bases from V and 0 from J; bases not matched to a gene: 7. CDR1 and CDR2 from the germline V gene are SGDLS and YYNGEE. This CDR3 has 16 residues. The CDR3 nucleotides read TGTGCCAGCAGCGCGAGGTGGGACAGGCTGAACACTGAAGCTTTCTTT. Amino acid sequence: CASSARWDRLNTEAFF.

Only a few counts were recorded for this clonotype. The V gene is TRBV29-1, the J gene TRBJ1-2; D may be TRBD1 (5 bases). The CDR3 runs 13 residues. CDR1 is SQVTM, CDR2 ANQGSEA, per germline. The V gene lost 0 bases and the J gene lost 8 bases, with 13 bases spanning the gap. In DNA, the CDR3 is TGCAGCGTTGAAGAGTTCCGGGGGTTAGGCTACACCTTC. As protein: CSVEEFRGLGYTF.

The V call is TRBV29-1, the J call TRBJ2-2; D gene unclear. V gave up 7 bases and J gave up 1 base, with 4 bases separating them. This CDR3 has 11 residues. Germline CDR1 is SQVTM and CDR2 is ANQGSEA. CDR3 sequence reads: CSGRNTGELFF. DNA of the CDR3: TGCAGCGGGCGGAACACCGGGGAGCTGTTTTTT.

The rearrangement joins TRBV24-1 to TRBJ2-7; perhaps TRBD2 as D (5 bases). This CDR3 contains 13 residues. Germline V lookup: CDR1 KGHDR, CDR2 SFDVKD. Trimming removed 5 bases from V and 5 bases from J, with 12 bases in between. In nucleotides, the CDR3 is TGTGCCACCAGTGGAGACTATTCTGACGAGCAGTACTTC. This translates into CATSGDYSDEQYF.

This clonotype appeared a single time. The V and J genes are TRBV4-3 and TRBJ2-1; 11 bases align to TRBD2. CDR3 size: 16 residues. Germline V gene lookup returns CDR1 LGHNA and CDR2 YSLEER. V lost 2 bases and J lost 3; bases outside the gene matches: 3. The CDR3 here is CASSQRTSGSYNEQFF. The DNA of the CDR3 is TGCGCCAGCAGCCAACGCACTAGCGGGAGCTACAATGAGCAGTTCTTC.

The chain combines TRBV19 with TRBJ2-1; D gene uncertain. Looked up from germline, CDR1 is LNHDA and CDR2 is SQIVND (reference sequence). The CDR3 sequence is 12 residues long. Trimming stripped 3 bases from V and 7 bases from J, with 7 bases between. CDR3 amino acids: CASSIPRNEQFF. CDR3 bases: TGTGCCAGTAGTATCCCCCGGAATGAGCAGTTCTTC.

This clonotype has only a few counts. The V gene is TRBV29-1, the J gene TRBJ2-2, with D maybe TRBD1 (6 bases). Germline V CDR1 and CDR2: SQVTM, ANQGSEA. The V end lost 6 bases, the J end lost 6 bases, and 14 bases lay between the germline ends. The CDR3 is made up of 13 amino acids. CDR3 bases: TGCAGCGTGGAAAACAGGGTGGCCGGGGAGCTGTTTTTT. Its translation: CSVENRVAGELFF.

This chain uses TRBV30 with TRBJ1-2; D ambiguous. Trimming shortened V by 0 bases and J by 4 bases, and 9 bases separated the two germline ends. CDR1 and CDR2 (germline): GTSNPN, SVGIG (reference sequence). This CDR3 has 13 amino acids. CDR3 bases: TGTGCCTGGAGTGTTTTGGACGTCTATGGCTACACCTTC. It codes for CAWSVLDVYGYTF.

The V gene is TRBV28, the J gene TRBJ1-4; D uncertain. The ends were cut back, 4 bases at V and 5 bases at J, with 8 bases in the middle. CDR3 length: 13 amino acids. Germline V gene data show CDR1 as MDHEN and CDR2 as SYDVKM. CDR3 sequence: CASSSGKNEKLFF. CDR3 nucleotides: TGTGCCAGCAGTTCCGGCAAGAATGAAAAACTGTTTTTT.

The CDR3: CASSYTRTGGAVGYTF. CDR3 bases: TGTGCCAGCAGTTACACGCGGACAGGGGGCGCGGTTGGCTACACCTTC. The chain joins TRBV6-5 to TRBJ1-2; 11 bases map to TRBD1. CDR1 MNHEY and CDR2 SVGAGI come from the germline V gene. The length of the CDR3 is 16 residues. J gave up 7 bases and V 2 bases, and 9 bases lay outside the gene matches.

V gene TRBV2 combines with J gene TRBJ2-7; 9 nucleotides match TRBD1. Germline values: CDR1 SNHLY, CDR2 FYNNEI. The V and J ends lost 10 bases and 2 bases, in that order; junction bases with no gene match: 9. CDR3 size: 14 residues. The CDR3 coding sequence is TGTGCCACTCTCCGGGACAGGGTAACCTACGAGCAGTACTTC. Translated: CATLRDRVTYEQYF.

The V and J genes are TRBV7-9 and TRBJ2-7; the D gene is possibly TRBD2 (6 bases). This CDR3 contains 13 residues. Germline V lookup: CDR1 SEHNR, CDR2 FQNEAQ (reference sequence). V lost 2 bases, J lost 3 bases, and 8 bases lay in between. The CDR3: CASSLTGLYEQYF. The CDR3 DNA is TGTGCCAGCAGCTTAACGGGACTCTACGAGCAGTACTTC.

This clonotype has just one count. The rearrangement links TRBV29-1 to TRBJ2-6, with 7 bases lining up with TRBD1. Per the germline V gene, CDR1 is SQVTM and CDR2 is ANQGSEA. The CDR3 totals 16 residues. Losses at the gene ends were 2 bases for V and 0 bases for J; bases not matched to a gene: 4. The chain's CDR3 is CSVETGANSGANVLTF. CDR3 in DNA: TGCAGCGTTGAAACAGGGGCGAACTCTGGGGCCAACGTCCTGACTTTC.

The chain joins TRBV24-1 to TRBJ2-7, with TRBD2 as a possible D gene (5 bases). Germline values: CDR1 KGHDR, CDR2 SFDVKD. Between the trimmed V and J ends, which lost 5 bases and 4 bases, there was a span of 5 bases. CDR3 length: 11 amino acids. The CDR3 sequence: CATSGGYEQYF. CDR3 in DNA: TGTGCCACCAGTGGAGGGTACGAGCAGTACTTC.